This is a list of T cell receptor beta chains from one sample in a study of persistence of HIV-infected CD4 T cells. Only in-frame clones appear in the TCRdb table, and some are missing; sequencing was by immunoSEQ multiplex PCR. The data show about 46,000 clones, approximately 90% seen once. These TCRs' antigens remain unknown. The specimen comprised CD4+ T cells sorted from PBMCs after approximately 20-hour stimulation, sampled from a patient who received antiretroviral therapy. These receptors came from an adult woman with HIV who was CMV-seropositive. CDR3s include the opening cysteine and the closing phenylalanine or tryptophan. Each record gives: J gene, V gene, clone size, D gene, CDR3 protein, CDR3 DNA. D genes are given only for firm matches. Rows give clone size only sometimes, using once, few, many, or a class for an expanded clone.

J gene: TRBJ2-1
V gene: TRBV28
clone size: .
D gene: .
CDR3 protein: CASSLLYNEQFF
CDR3 DNA: TGTGCCAGCAGTTTATTATACAATGAGCAGTTCTTC

J gene: TRBJ2-7
V gene: TRBV5-1
clone size: .
D gene: .
CDR3 protein: CASSLAGKRSYEQYF
CDR3 DNA: TGCGCCAGCAGCTTGGCAGGGAAGAGGTCCTACGAGCAGTACTTC

J gene: TRBJ2-7
V gene: TRBV25-1
clone size: .
D gene: .
CDR3 protein: CASSVQGTYEQYF
CDR3 DNA: TGTGCCAGCAGTGTGCAGGGAACCTACGAGCAGTACTTC

J gene: TRBJ2-4
V gene: TRBV7-9
clone size: .
D gene: .
CDR3 protein: CASSLNLEIQYF
CDR3 DNA: TGTGCCAGCAGCTTAAATCTGGAGATTCAGTACTTC

J gene: TRBJ1-6
V gene: TRBV18
clone size: few
D gene: TRBD1
CDR3 protein: CASSPVGQVEVSPLHF
CDR3 DNA: TGTGCCAGCTCACCAGTGGGACAGGTAGAAGTTTCACCCCTCCACTTT

J gene: TRBJ2-1
V gene: TRBV28
clone size: .
D gene: .
CDR3 protein: CASSLFPNEQFF
CDR3 DNA: TGTGCCAGCAGTTTATTCCCCAATGAGCAGTTCTTC

J gene: TRBJ2-2
V gene: TRBV6-5
clone size: .
D gene: .
CDR3 protein: CASRKGTNTGELFF
CDR3 DNA: TGTGCCAGCAGAAAGGGGACGAACACCGGGGAGCTGTTTTTT

J gene: TRBJ1-3
V gene: TRBV7-2
clone size: .
D gene: TRBD1
CDR3 protein: CASSFPGGSGNTIYF
CDR3 DNA: TGTGCCAGCAGCTTCCCAGGGGGCTCTGGAAACACCATATATTTT

J gene: TRBJ1-2
V gene: TRBV25-1
clone size: .
D gene: .
CDR3 protein: CASSEGRFYGYTF
CDR3 DNA: TGTGCCAGCAGTGAGGGGCGGTTCTATGGCTACACCTTC

J gene: TRBJ2-7
V gene: TRBV4-1
clone size: .
D gene: .
CDR3 protein: CASSQDLGLPAPEQYF
CDR3 DNA: TGCGCCAGCAGCCAAGATCTAGGACTACCAGCTCCTGAGCAGTACTTC

J gene: TRBJ2-7
V gene: TRBV15
clone size: once
D gene: TRBD1
CDR3 protein: CATSREVRGHYEQYF
CDR3 DNA: TGTGCCACCAGCAGAGAAGTCAGGGGGCACTACGAGCAGTACTTC

J gene: TRBJ1-1
V gene: TRBV5-6
clone size: .
D gene: .
CDR3 protein: CASSLGGAGQGIENTEAFF
CDR3 DNA: TGTGCCAGCAGCTTGGGAGGGGCAGGTCAGGGCATTGAGAACACTGAAGCTTTCTTT

J gene: TRBJ2-6
V gene: TRBV27
clone size: .
D gene: .
CDR3 protein: CASSLFGQTSGANVLTF
CDR3 DNA: TGTGCCAGCAGTTTATTCGGGCAGACCTCTGGGGCCAACGTCCTGACTTTC

J gene: TRBJ2-4
V gene: TRBV4-1
clone size: .
D gene: TRBD1
CDR3 protein: CASSQDFGTAFIAKNIQYF
CDR3 DNA: TGCGCCAGCAGCCAAGATTTTGGGACAGCTTTTATAGCCAAAAACATTCAGTACTTC

J gene: TRBJ1-1
V gene: TRBV30
clone size: .
D gene: .
CDR3 protein: CAWMWGKTEAFF
CDR3 DNA: TGTGCCTGGATGTGGGGAAAGACTGAAGCTTTCTTT

J gene: TRBJ2-7
V gene: TRBV11-3
clone size: .
D gene: .
CDR3 protein: CASSFVTESYEQYF
CDR3 DNA: TGTGCCAGCAGCTTCGTGACGGAATCCTACGAGCAGTACTTC

J gene: TRBJ2-1
V gene: TRBV3-1/TRBV3-2
clone size: .
D gene: .
CDR3 protein: CASSLQGNYNEQFF
CDR3 DNA: TGTGCCAGCAGCCTACAGGGAAACTACAATGAGCAGTTCTTC

J gene: TRBJ2-6
V gene: TRBV10-3
clone size: .
D gene: .
CDR3 protein: CAIRGDSGANVLTF
CDR3 DNA: TGTGCCATCAGAGGGGACTCTGGGGCCAACGTCCTGACTTTC

J gene: TRBJ1-2
V gene: TRBV30
clone size: .
D gene: TRBD1
CDR3 protein: CAWIGTENYGYTF
CDR3 DNA: TGTGCCTGGATAGGGACAGAGAACTATGGCTACACCTTC

J gene: TRBJ1-1
V gene: TRBV5-6
clone size: .
D gene: .
CDR3 protein: CASSLLVGNTEAFF
CDR3 DNA: TGTGCCAGCAGCTTGTTGGTGGGGAACACTGAAGCTTTCTTT

J gene: TRBJ1-1
V gene: TRBV7-9
clone size: .
D gene: .
CDR3 protein: CASSQTATVRTEAFF
CDR3 DNA: TGTGCCAGCAGCCAAACCGCGACAGTCCGCACTGAAGCTTTCTTT

J gene: TRBJ1-2
V gene: TRBV2
clone size: .
D gene: TRBD1
CDR3 protein: CASTATGNGYTF
CDR3 DNA: TGTGCCAGCACTGCGACAGGGAATGGCTACACCTTC

J gene: TRBJ1-2
V gene: TRBV5-4
clone size: .
D gene: TRBD1
CDR3 protein: CASSPLDRANYGYTF
CDR3 DNA: TGTGCCAGCAGTCCTCTTGACAGGGCTAACTATGGCTACACCTTC

J gene: TRBJ1-4
V gene: TRBV3-1/TRBV3-2
clone size: .
D gene: .
CDR3 protein: CASSLRTNEKLFF
CDR3 DNA: TGTGCCAGCAGCCTAAGGACTAATGAAAAACTGTTTTTT

J gene: TRBJ1-5
V gene: TRBV3-1/TRBV3-2
clone size: .
D gene: .
CDR3 protein: CASSHRALGEPQHF
CDR3 DNA: TGTGCCAGCAGCCACCGCGCCCTAGGGGAGCCCCAGCATTTT

J gene: TRBJ1-2
V gene: TRBV30
clone size: .
D gene: .
CDR3 protein: CAWSGLKLGQINYGYTF
CDR3 DNA: TGTGCCTGGAGTGGATTAAAGTTAGGACAGATAAACTATGGCTACACCTTC

J gene: TRBJ2-3
V gene: TRBV7-2
clone size: .
D gene: TRBD2
CDR3 protein: CASSYGTSIPLQYF
CDR3 DNA: TGTGCCAGCAGCTACGGGACTAGCATTCCATTGCAGTATTTT

J gene: TRBJ1-1
V gene: TRBV3-1/TRBV3-2
clone size: .
D gene: .
CDR3 protein: CASSQDVEDPEAFF
CDR3 DNA: TGTGCCAGCAGCCAAGATGTCGAGGACCCTGAAGCTTTCTTT

J gene: TRBJ2-7
V gene: TRBV7-2
clone size: .
D gene: TRBD2
CDR3 protein: CASSLGGGAGAKYEQYF
CDR3 DNA: TGTGCCAGCAGCTTAGGGGGTGGGGCGGGAGCGAAATACGAGCAGTACTTC

J gene: TRBJ2-7
V gene: TRBV28
clone size: once
D gene: .
CDR3 protein: CAAGAAPFYEQYF
CDR3 DNA: TGTGCCGCTGGGGCAGCCCCTTTCTACGAGCAGTACTTC

J gene: TRBJ2-2
V gene: TRBV7-6
clone size: .
D gene: TRBD1
CDR3 protein: CASSERQGARNTGELFF
CDR3 DNA: TGTGCCAGCAGCGAAAGACAGGGGGCGCGGAACACCGGGGAGCTGTTTTTT

J gene: TRBJ2-1
V gene: TRBV7-2
clone size: .
D gene: .
CDR3 protein: CASSLGKGPYNEQFF
CDR3 DNA: TGTGCCAGCAGCTTAGGTAAGGGGCCTTACAATGAGCAGTTCTTC

J gene: TRBJ2-6
V gene: TRBV6-1
clone size: few
D gene: .
CDR3 protein: CASSEQAQSSGANVLTF
CDR3 DNA: TGTGCCAGCAGTGAACAAGCACAGAGCTCTGGGGCCAACGTCCTGACTTTC

J gene: TRBJ1-4
V gene: TRBV7-2
clone size: .
D gene: TRBD1
CDR3 protein: CASSSGGGANEKLFF
CDR3 DNA: TGTGCCAGCAGCTCAGGGGGGGGAGCTAATGAAAAACTGTTTTTT

J gene: TRBJ1-1
V gene: TRBV2
clone size: .
D gene: .
CDR3 protein: CASKAELNTEAFF
CDR3 DNA: TGTGCCAGCAAGGCAGAACTGAACACTGAAGCTTTCTTT

J gene: TRBJ2-1
V gene: TRBV29-1
clone size: .
D gene: .
CDR3 protein: CSVGGYNEQFF
CDR3 DNA: TGCAGCGTTGGGGGTTACAATGAGCAGTTCTTC

J gene: TRBJ2-1
V gene: TRBV27
clone size: .
D gene: .
CDR3 protein: CASRPGDTIPKNNEQFF
CDR3 DNA: TGTGCCAGCAGGCCCGGGGACACGATACCGAAAAACAATGAGCAGTTCTTC